This is a list of T cell receptor beta chains from one sample in a study of response to subunit inactivated influenza vaccine. TCRdb analysed the RT-PCR reads with MiXCR anew, one entry per CDR3 protein. This sample carries about 830,000 distinct CDR3 sequences, around 20% of them seen once, and the ten largest clones take approximately 11%. This material consisted of PBMCs from blood, taken more than 4 days after vaccination. The receptors originated from a middle-aged man who received an inactivated influenza vaccine. Both conserved end residues are part of each CDR3. A D gene is named only where the DNA matches it firmly. Expanded clones get a size class; other rows say once, few or many, or leave the size out.

cdr3_aa cdr3_nt j_call clone_size cdr3_length v_call d_call
CASSLKMNTEAFF TGCGCCAGCAGTCTTAAGATGAACACTGAAGCTTTCTTT TRBJ1-1 NA 13 TRBV5-1 NA
CASLFGRPPFGNQPQHF TGTGCCAGCTTGTTTGGAAGGCCTCCCTTCGGCAATCAGCCCCAGCATTTT TRBJ1-5 few 17 TRBV7-8 NA
CSARDLSSGGQETQYF TGCAGTGCTAGAGATCTCTCCAGCGGGGGACAAGAGACCCAGTACTTC TRBJ2-5 many 16 TRBV20-1 TRBD2
CAISDGGRMETQYF TGTGCCATCAGTGACGGGGGCAGGATGGAGACCCAGTACTTC TRBJ2-5 few 14 TRBV10-3 NA
CASVAGGIYNEQFF TGTGCCAGCGTAGCGGGGGGCATCTACAATGAGCAGTTCTTC TRBJ2-1 few 14 TRBV28 TRBD2
CASRVAGLETQYF TGTGCCAGCAGAGTAGCCGGTTTAGAGACCCAGTACTTC TRBJ2-5 NA 13 TRBV6-2/TRBV6-3 NA
CASSSLAGVGGETQYF TGTGCCAGCAGTTCACTAGCGGGAGTTGGGGGAGAGACCCAGTACTTC TRBJ2-5 NA 16 TRBV7-9 TRBD2
CASSQAPSGGWDTQYF TGCGCCAGCAGCCAAGCCCCTAGCGGGGGTTGGGATACGCAGTATTTT TRBJ2-3 NA 16 TRBV4-1 TRBD2
CASSLQGFETQYF TGTGCCAGCAGCCTACAGGGCTTCGAGACCCAGTACTTC TRBJ2-5 few 13 TRBV12-3/TRBV12-4 NA
CASSLVLGSYEQYF TGTGCCAGCAGCTTAGTTTTGGGGAGCTACGAGCAGTACTTC TRBJ2-7 few 14 TRBV11-2 NA
CASSTRTSGSLTSSYEQYF TGTGCCAGCAGTACCCGGACTAGCGGGAGCCTCACAAGCTCCTACGAGCAGTACTTC TRBJ2-7 NA 19 TRBV6-1 TRBD2
CSAAFTNTGELFF TGCAGTGCTGCCTTTACGAACACCGGGGAGCTGTTTTTT TRBJ2-2 NA 13 TRBV20-1 NA
CSAGGLAESYNEQFF TGCAGTGCCGGAGGACTAGCGGAGTCCTACAATGAGCAGTTCTTC TRBJ2-1 NA 15 TRBV20-1 TRBD2
CASSQVGPSGNTIYF TGTGCCAGCAGCCAAGTAGGACCCTCTGGAAACACCATATATTTT TRBJ1-3 few 15 TRBV4-2 NA
CASSDGPGQGAEAFF TGTGCCAGCAGTGATGGGCCGGGACAGGGGGCTGAAGCTTTCTTT TRBJ1-1 few 15 TRBV2 TRBD1
CASKRSGRDTGELFF TGTGCCAGCAAGAGGTCCGGGCGGGACACCGGGGAGCTGTTTTTT TRBJ2-2 NA 15 TRBV7-9 NA
CSARVSIADTQYF TGCAGTGCTAGAGTTTCGATCGCAGATACGCAGTATTTT TRBJ2-3 few 13 TRBV20-1 NA
CSARDARTTMGETQYF TGCAGTGCTAGAGATGCCCGGACAACGATGGGGGAGACCCAGTACTTC TRBJ2-5 NA 16 TRBV20-1 NA
CAISERPSYEQYF TGTGCCATCAGTGAGCGTCCGAGCTACGAGCAGTACTTC TRBJ2-7 few 13 TRBV10-3 NA
CSARDPGGGSRNEQFF TGCAGTGCTAGAGACCCGGGAGGTGGGAGCAGGAATGAGCAGTTCTTC TRBJ2-1 few 16 TRBV20-1 TRBD2
CASSVKSNEQFF TGTGCCAGCAGCGTGAAAAGCAATGAGCAGTTCTTC TRBJ2-1 NA 12 TRBV6-1 NA
CASSLISLAGSYNEQFF TGTGCCAGCAGTCTAATCTCACTAGCGGGCTCCTACAATGAGCAGTTCTTC TRBJ2-1 few 17 TRBV28 TRBD2
CASSHGDTTQYF TGTGCCAGCAGCCACGGGGACACTACGCAGTATTTT TRBJ2-3 NA 12 TRBV6-5 NA
CASSLSWGPGETQYF TGTGCCAGCAGTTTATCGTGGGGCCCGGGAGAGACCCAGTACTTC TRBJ2-5 NA 15 TRBV28 NA
CANALGQRNTGELFF TGTGCGAATGCCCTGGGACAGAGGAACACCGGGGAGCTGTTTTTT TRBJ2-2 NA 15 TRBV7-2 TRBD1
CSATISAGDQPQHF TGCAGTGCCACAATTTCCGCGGGGGATCAGCCCCAGCATTTT TRBJ1-5 NA 14 TRBV20-1 NA
CASSLANTVSQYF TGTGCCAGCAGTTTAGCTAATACAGTATCACAGTATTTT TRBJ2-3 few 13 TRBV27 NA
CASSYGTAFYGQYF TGTGCCAGCAGTTACGGGACAGCCTTCTACGGGCAGTACTTC TRBJ2-7 NA 14 TRBV6-2/TRBV6-3 TRBD1
CASSVGQPYEQYF TGTGCCAGCAGCGTAGGGCAGCCCTACGAGCAGTACTTC TRBJ2-7 many 13 TRBV9 NA
CASRTKIWTSGSLYEQYF TGTGCCAGCAGAACGAAAATTTGGACTAGCGGGAGTCTATACGAGCAGTACTTC TRBJ2-7 NA 18 TRBV6-2/TRBV6-3 TRBD2
CASSFSRTEAFF TGTGCCAGCAGTTTTAGTCGGACTGAAGCTTTCTTT TRBJ1-1 NA 12 TRBV12-3/TRBV12-4 NA
CSARNREAGEAFF TGCAGTGCTAGAAACAGGGAGGCGGGTGAAGCTTTCTTT TRBJ1-1 many 13 TRBV20-1 NA
CASSSDRTTYEQFF TGTGCCAGCAGCTCGGACAGGACAACGTATGAGCAGTTCTTC TRBJ2-1 NA 14 TRBV7-7 TRBD1
CSAGDWEGVQPQHF TGCAGTGCTGGCGATTGGGAGGGAGTTCAGCCCCAGCATTTT TRBJ1-5 many 14 TRBV20-1 NA
CASSRRAGTGSSYEQYF TGCGCCAGCAGCCGTCGAGCCGGGACAGGGTCCTCCTACGAGCAGTACTTC TRBJ2-7 NA 17 TRBV4-1 TRBD1
CASSLRQGLNEKLFF TGTGCCAGCAGCTTAAGACAGGGGCTTAATGAAAAACTGTTTTTT TRBJ1-4 few 15 TRBV7-8 TRBD1
CSAGGFQGSEAFF TGCAGCGCCGGCGGATTCCAGGGCTCTGAAGCTTTCTTT TRBJ1-1 many 13 TRBV29-1 NA
CSGGLGTASTGELFF TGCAGCGGCGGTCTAGGGACAGCAAGCACCGGGGAGCTGTTTTTT TRBJ2-2 NA 15 TRBV29-1 TRBD1
CASSSPRALGSYNEQFF TGTGCCAGCAGTTCACCTCGGGCCCTGGGTTCCTACAATGAGCAGTTCTTC TRBJ2-1 NA 17 TRBV6-5 NA
CSVVGALDTEAFF TGCAGCGTTGTTGGCGCCTTGGACACTGAAGCTTTCTTT TRBJ1-1 few 13 TRBV29-1 NA
CASSQGTARDTEAFF TGCGCCAGCAGCCAGGGGACGGCTAGGGACACTGAAGCTTTCTTT TRBJ1-1 NA 15 TRBV4-3 NA